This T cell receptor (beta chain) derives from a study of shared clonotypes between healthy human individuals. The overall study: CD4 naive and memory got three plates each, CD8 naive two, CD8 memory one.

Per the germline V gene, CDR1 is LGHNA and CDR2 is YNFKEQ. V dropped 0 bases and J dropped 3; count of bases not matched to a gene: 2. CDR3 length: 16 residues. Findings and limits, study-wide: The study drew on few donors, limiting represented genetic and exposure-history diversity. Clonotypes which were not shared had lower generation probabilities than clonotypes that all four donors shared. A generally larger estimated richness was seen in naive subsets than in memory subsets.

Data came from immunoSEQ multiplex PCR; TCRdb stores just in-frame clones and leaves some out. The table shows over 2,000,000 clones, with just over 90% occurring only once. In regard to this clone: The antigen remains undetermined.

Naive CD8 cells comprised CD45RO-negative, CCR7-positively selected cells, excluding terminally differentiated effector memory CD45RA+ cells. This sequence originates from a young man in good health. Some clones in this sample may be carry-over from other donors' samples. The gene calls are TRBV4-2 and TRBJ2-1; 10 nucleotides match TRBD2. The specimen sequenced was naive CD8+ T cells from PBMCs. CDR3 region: CASSQDIAGGYNEQFF. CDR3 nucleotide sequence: TGTGCCAGCAGCCAAGATATAGCGGGGGGCTACAATGAGCAGTTCTTC.